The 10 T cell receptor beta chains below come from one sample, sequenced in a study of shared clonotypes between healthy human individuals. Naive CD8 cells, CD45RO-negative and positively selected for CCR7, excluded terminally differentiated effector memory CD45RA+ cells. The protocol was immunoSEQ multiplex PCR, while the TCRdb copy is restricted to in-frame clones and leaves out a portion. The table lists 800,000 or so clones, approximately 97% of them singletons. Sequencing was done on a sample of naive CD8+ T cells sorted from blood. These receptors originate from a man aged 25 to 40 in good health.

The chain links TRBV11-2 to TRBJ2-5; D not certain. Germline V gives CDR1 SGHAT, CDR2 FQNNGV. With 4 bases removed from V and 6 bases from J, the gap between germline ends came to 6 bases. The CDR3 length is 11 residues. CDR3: CASSSRQTQYF. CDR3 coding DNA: TGTGCCAGCAGCTCGCGGCAGACCCAGTACTTC.

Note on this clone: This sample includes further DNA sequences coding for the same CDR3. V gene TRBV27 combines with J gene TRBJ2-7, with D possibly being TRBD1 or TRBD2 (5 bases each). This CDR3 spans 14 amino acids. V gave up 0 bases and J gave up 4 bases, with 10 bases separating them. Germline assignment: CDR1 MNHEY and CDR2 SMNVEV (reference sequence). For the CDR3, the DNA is TGTGCCAGCAGTTTATCCACAGGCGGGTACGAGCAGTACTTC. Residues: CASSLSTGGYEQYF.

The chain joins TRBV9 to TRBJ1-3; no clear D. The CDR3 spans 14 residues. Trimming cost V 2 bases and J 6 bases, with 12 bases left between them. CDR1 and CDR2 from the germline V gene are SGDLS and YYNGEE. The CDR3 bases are TGTGCCAGCAGCGTTGAGGGCCCTGCAAACACCATATATTTT. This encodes CASSVEGPANTIYF. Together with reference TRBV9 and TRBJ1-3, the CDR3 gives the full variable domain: DSGVTQTPKHLITATGQRVTLRCSPRSGDLSVYWYQQSLDQGLQFLIQYYNGEERAKGNILERFSAQQFPDLHSELNLSSLELGDSALYFCASSVEGPANTIYFGEGSWLTVV.

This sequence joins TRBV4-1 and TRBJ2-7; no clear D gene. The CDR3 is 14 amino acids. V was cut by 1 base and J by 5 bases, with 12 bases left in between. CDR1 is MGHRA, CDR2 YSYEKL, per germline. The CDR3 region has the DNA TGCGCCAGCAGCCAAGTCCTGCTAGGGCACGAGCAGTACTTC. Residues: CASSQVLLGHEQYF.

The CDR3 loop is CASSLSNLLDHYNEQFF. The DNA of the CDR3 is TGTGCCAGCAGTTTATCTAATCTGCTGGACCATTACAATGAGCAGTTCTTC. The chain carries TRBV27 and TRBJ2-1; no reliable D call. Between the trimmed V and J ends, which lost 0 bases and 4 bases, there was a span of 16 bases. The CDR3 spans 17 residues. CDR1 is MNHEY, CDR2 SMNVEV, per germline (reference sequence).

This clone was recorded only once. The DNA for the CDR3 is TGTGCCAGCAGCGTAGTGGGTAGCGGGAAGGTTGCTTACAATGAGCAGTTCTTC. It translates to CASSVVGSGKVAYNEQFF. The V gene is TRBV9, the J gene TRBJ2-1; 8 bases match TRBD2. CDR1 and CDR2 from the germline V gene are SGDLS and YYNGEE. V lost 0 bases, J lost 4 bases, and 12 bases stayed unmatched. The CDR3 has 18 residues.

The CDR3 DNA is TGTGCCAGCCACCCGCAGCCGGGCACCGGGGAGCTGTTTTTT. Residues: CASHPQPGTGELFF. The chain employs TRBV19 and TRBJ2-2; D ambiguous. Germline V gene sequence: CDR1 LNHDA, CDR2 SQIVND (reference sequence). The V end was cut by 9 bases, the J end by 4 bases, with 15 bases between. This CDR3 is 14 amino acids long.

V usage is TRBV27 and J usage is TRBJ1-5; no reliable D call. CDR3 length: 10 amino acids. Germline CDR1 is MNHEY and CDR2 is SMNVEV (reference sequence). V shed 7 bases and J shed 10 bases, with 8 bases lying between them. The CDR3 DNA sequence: TGTGCCAGCACGCGTTATCCCCAGCATTTT. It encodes CASTRYPQHF.

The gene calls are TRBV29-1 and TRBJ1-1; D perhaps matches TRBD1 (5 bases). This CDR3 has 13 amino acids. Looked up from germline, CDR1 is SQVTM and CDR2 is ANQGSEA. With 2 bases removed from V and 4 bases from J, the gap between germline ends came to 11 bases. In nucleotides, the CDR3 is TGCAGCGTTGAAATAGGGGAGAGCACTGAAGCTTTCTTT. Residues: CSVEIGESTEAFF.

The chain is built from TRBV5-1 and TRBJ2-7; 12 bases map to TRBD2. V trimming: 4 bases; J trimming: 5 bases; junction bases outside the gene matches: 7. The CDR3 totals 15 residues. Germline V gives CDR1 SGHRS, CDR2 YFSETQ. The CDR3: CASSGGLAGRNEQYF. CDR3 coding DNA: TGCGCCAGCAGCGGAGGACTAGCGGGGAGGAACGAGCAGTACTTC. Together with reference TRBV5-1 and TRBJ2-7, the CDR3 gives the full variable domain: KAGVTQTPRYLIKTRGQQVTLSCSPISGHRSVSWYQQTPGQGLQFLFEYFSETQRNKGNFPGRFSGRQFSNSRSEMNVSTLELGDSALYLCASSGGLAGRNEQYFGPGTRLTVT.